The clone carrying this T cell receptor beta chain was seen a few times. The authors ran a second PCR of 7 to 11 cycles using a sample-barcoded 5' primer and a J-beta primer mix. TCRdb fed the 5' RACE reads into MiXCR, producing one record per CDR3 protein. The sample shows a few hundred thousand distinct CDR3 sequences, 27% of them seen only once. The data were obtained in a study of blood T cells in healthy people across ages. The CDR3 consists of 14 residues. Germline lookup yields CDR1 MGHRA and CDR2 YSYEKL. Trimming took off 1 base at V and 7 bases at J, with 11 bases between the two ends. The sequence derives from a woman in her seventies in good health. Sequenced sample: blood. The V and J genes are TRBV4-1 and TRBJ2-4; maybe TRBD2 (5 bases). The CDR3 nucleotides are TGCGCCAGCAGCCAAGTCGACTACCTTAACATTCAGTACTTC. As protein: CASSQVDYLNIQYF.